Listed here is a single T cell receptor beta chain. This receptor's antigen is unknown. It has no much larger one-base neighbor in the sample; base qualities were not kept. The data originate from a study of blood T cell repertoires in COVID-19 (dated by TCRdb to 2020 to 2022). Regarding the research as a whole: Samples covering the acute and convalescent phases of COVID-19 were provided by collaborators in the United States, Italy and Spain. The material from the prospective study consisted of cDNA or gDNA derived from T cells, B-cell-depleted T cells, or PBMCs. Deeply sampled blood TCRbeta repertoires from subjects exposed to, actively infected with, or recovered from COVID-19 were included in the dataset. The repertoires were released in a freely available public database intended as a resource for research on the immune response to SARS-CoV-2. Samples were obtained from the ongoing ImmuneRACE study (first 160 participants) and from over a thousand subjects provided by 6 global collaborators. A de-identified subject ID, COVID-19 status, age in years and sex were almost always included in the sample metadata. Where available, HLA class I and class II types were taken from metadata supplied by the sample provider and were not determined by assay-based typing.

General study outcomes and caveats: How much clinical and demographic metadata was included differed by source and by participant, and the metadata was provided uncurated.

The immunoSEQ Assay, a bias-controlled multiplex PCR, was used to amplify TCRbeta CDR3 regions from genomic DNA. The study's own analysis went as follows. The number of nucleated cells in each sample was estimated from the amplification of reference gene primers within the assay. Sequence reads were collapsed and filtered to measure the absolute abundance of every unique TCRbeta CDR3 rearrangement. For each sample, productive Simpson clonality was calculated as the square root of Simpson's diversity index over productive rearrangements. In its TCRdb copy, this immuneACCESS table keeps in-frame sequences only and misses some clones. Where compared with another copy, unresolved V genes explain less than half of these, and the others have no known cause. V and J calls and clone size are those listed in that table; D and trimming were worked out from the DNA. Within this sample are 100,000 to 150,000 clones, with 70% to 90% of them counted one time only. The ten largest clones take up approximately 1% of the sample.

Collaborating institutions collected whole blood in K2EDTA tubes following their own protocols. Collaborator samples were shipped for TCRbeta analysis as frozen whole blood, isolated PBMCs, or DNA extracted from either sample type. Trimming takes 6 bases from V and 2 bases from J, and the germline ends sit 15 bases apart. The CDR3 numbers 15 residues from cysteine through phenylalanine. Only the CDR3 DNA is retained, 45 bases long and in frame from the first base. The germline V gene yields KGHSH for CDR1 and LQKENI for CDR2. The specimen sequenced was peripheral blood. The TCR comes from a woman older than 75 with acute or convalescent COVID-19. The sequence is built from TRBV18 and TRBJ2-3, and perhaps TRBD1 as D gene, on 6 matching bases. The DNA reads TGTGCCAGCTCCCCAGGGGCCCTTCTCACAGATACGCAGTATTTT. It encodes CASSPGALLTDTQYF.